These T cell receptor beta chains were read from a single sample in a study of cytomegalovirus exposure and HLA in healthy donors. Libraries were prepared by immunoSEQ multiplex PCR; TCRdb keeps only in-frame clonotypes and omits some of them. The data contain around 200,000 clones, 80% of them singletons. What was sequenced was PBMCs. Receptor source: a boy under 18 in good health and CMV-seronegative. The CDR3 runs from the conserved cysteine through the conserved F or W. Each record gives: clone size, J gene, V gene, D gene, CDR3 protein, CDR3 DNA. The D gene is left open where the match is weak. The size entry is marked missing in some rows and otherwise reads once, few, many or a size class.

abundance: .; j_gene: TRBJ2-7; v_gene: TRBV6-1; d_gene: TRBD1; CDR3aa: CASSDAGTGTYEQYF; CDR3nt: TGTGCCAGCAGTGACGCCGGGACAGGGACCTACGAGCAGTACTTC
abundance: .; j_gene: TRBJ2-7; v_gene: TRBV2; d_gene: TRBD1; CDR3aa: CATQGQAYEQYF; CDR3nt: TGTGCCACCCAAGGACAGGCCTACGAGCAGTACTTC
abundance: .; j_gene: TRBJ2-3; v_gene: TRBV7-3; d_gene: TRBD2; CDR3aa: CASSLDYRGPALGTRGTDTQYF; CDR3nt: TGTGCCAGCAGCTTAGATTATAGGGGTCCGGCGCTCGGGACTAGGGGCACAGATACGCAGTATTTT
abundance: .; j_gene: TRBJ2-1; v_gene: TRBV6-5; d_gene: .; CDR3aa: CASSYSWRAGHNEQFF; CDR3nt: TGTGCCAGCAGTTACTCTTGGAGGGCGGGCCACAATGAGCAGTTCTTC
abundance: few; j_gene: TRBJ2-7; v_gene: TRBV11-1; d_gene: .; CDR3aa: CASSTGYHEQYF; CDR3nt: TGTGCCAGCAGCACAGGGTACCACGAGCAGTACTTC
abundance: .; j_gene: TRBJ1-1; v_gene: TRBV9; d_gene: TRBD1; CDR3aa: CASSVGTGYDTEAFF; CDR3nt: TGTGCCAGCAGCGTGGGGACAGGGTATGACACTGAAGCTTTCTTT
abundance: few; j_gene: TRBJ2-7; v_gene: TRBV30; d_gene: .; CDR3aa: CAWSGQGRVQYF; CDR3nt: TGTGCCTGGAGTGGACAGGGGAGGGTGCAGTACTTC
abundance: few; j_gene: TRBJ2-1; v_gene: TRBV6-5; d_gene: .; CDR3aa: CASSPTREYDNEQFF; CDR3nt: TGTGCCAGCAGCCCGACTCGGGAGTACGACAATGAGCAGTTCTTC
abundance: .; j_gene: TRBJ2-2; v_gene: TRBV4-1; d_gene: .; CDR3aa: CASSQVWGVGIGELFF; CDR3nt: TGCGCCAGCAGCCAAGTTTGGGGGGTAGGGATCGGGGAGCTGTTTTTT
abundance: .; j_gene: TRBJ2-1; v_gene: TRBV9; d_gene: .; CDR3aa: CASSVEGHGVDNEQFF; CDR3nt: TGTGCCAGCAGCGTAGAGGGACACGGGGTTGACAATGAGCAGTTCTTC
abundance: once; j_gene: TRBJ2-5; v_gene: TRBV30; d_gene: TRBD2; CDR3aa: CASGRGGQETQYF; CDR3nt: TGTGCCTCAGGACGGGGGGGACAAGAGACCCAGTACTTC
abundance: .; j_gene: TRBJ2-1; v_gene: TRBV11-3; d_gene: .; CDR3aa: CASSQHRGLGHNEQFF; CDR3nt: TGTGCCAGCAGCCAACACAGGGGACTGGGCCACAATGAGCAGTTCTTC
abundance: .; j_gene: TRBJ1-3; v_gene: TRBV28; d_gene: TRBD1; CDR3aa: CASRAGTASGNTIYF; CDR3nt: TGTGCCAGCAGGGCCGGGACAGCCTCTGGAAACACCATATATTTT
abundance: once; j_gene: TRBJ1-1; v_gene: TRBV20-1; d_gene: .; CDR3aa: CSARRLGEAFF; CDR3nt: TGCAGTGCTAGAAGACTGGGTGAAGCTTTCTTT
abundance: .; j_gene: TRBJ2-7; v_gene: TRBV5-1; d_gene: TRBD1; CDR3aa: CASSPQPGQGVEQYF; CDR3nt: TGCGCCAGCAGCCCCCAGCCGGGACAGGGAGTCGAGCAGTACTTC
abundance: .; j_gene: TRBJ1-2; v_gene: TRBV4-1; d_gene: .; CDR3aa: CASSQERTAYYGYTF; CDR3nt: TGCGCCAGCAGCCAAGAGCGGACAGCATACTATGGCTACACCTTC
abundance: .; j_gene: TRBJ2-7; v_gene: TRBV19; d_gene: TRBD1; CDR3aa: CASSIRDSSYEQYF; CDR3nt: TGTGCCAGTAGTATCCGGGACAGCTCCTACGAGCAGTACTTC
abundance: .; j_gene: TRBJ1-2; v_gene: TRBV5-6; d_gene: .; CDR3aa: CASSLGADYGYTF; CDR3nt: TGTGCCAGCAGCCTAGGGGCCGACTATGGCTACACCTTC
abundance: .; j_gene: TRBJ1-1; v_gene: TRBV11-2; d_gene: .; CDR3aa: CASSLGLNTEAFF; CDR3nt: TGTGCCAGCAGCTTAGGGCTGAACACTGAAGCTTTCTTT
abundance: .; j_gene: TRBJ2-5; v_gene: TRBV19; d_gene: .; CDR3aa: CASSIGRHQETQYF; CDR3nt: TGTGCCAGTAGTATAGGGCGGCACCAAGAGACCCAGTACTTC
abundance: .; j_gene: TRBJ2-6; v_gene: TRBV6-4; d_gene: TRBD1; CDR3aa: CASSPRTGPSSGANVLTF; CDR3nt: TGTGCCAGCAGTCCCCGGACAGGCCCGAGCTCTGGGGCCAACGTCCTGACTTTC
abundance: .; j_gene: TRBJ2-3; v_gene: TRBV6-4; d_gene: TRBD2; CDR3aa: CASSDSSGNTDTQYF; CDR3nt: TGTGCCAGCAGTGACTCGAGCGGGAACACAGATACGCAGTATTTT
abundance: few; j_gene: TRBJ2-7; v_gene: TRBV9; d_gene: TRBD1; CDR3aa: CASSVGDRAYEQYF; CDR3nt: TGTGCCAGCAGCGTGGGGGACAGGGCCTACGAGCAGTACTTC
abundance: .; j_gene: TRBJ1-6; v_gene: TRBV4-1; d_gene: .; CDR3aa: CASSQASTGLNSPLHF; CDR3nt: TGCGCCAGCAGCCAAGCATCTACAGGGCTTAATTCACCCCTCCACTTT
abundance: .; j_gene: TRBJ1-5; v_gene: TRBV19; d_gene: .; CDR3aa: CASKLGGRNQPQHF; CDR3nt: TGTGCCAGTAAGTTGGGGGGAAGGAATCAGCCCCAGCATTTT
abundance: .; j_gene: TRBJ2-7; v_gene: TRBV4-2; d_gene: TRBD2; CDR3aa: CASSQGFNGGAGEQYF; CDR3nt: TGTGCCAGCAGCCAAGGTTTTAACGGGGGAGCGGGGGAGCAGTACTTC
abundance: .; j_gene: TRBJ2-7; v_gene: TRBV5-6; d_gene: TRBD1; CDR3aa: CASRHRTGGLYEQYF; CDR3nt: TGTGCCAGCAGACACCGGACAGGGGGCCTCTACGAGCAGTACTTC
abundance: .; j_gene: TRBJ2-7; v_gene: TRBV19; d_gene: TRBD1; CDR3aa: CASSTVTGGYEQYF; CDR3nt: TGTGCCAGTAGTACCGTGACAGGGGGCTACGAGCAGTACTTC
abundance: once; j_gene: TRBJ1-2; v_gene: TRBV15; d_gene: .; CDR3aa: CATSRDRGRAINYGYTF; CDR3nt: TGTGCCACCAGCAGAGATCGAGGCAGGGCCATTAACTATGGCTACACCTTC
abundance: few; j_gene: TRBJ1-5; v_gene: TRBV6-6; d_gene: TRBD1; CDR3aa: CASSNWDRNQPQHF; CDR3nt: TGTGCCAGCAGCAATTGGGACAGAAATCAGCCCCAGCATTTT